The rows below give T cell receptor beta chains drawn from one sample of a study of cytomegalovirus exposure and HLA in healthy donors. The method was immunoSEQ multiplex PCR; TCRdb's version includes in-frame clones alone and lacks a portion of them. The sample consists of under 90,000 clones, 74% of them appearing once. The material sequenced was PBMCs. The source of these receptors is a man aged 40-50 years in good health and CMV-seropositive. CDR3s include the opening cysteine and the closing phenylalanine or tryptophan. The D gene is left open where the match is weak. The listing skips clone size in some rows; elsewhere it reads once, few, many or a size class.

j_call v_call d_call clone_size cdr3_aa cdr3_nt
TRBJ1-1 TRBV6-6 . once CASNKGENTEAFF TGTGCCAGCAACAAGGGGGAGAACACTGAAGCTTTCTTT
TRBJ2-7 TRBV2 TRBD2 . CASTRPGGGYEQYF TGTGCCAGCACCCGTCCCGGCGGGGGGTACGAGCAGTACTTC
TRBJ2-3 TRBV6-5 TRBD2 . CASSYSGGSLRDTQYF TGTGCCAGCAGTTATAGCGGGGGTTCCCTTCGAGATACGCAGTATTTT
TRBJ1-3 TRBV5-1 TRBD1 . CASSSNRGITYF TGCGCCAGCAGCAGTAACAGGGGTATCACCTATTTT
TRBJ2-1 TRBV18 TRBD2 . CASSPQLGTSGSYNEQFF TGTGCCAGCTCACCTCAGCTGGGAACTAGCGGGTCTTACAATGAGCAGTTCTTC
TRBJ2-7 TRBV27 . . CASSLNFLVRLDEQYF TGTGCCAGCAGTTTAAATTTCTTAGTCAGGTTGGACGAGCAGTACTTC
TRBJ2-3 TRBV9 . . CASSPSVTDTQYF TGTGCCAGCAGCCCAAGCGTGACAGATACGCAGTATTTT
TRBJ2-3 TRBV5-1 . . CASSLEGQHTDTQYF TGCGCCAGCAGCTTGGAAGGACAGCACACAGATACGCAGTATTTT
TRBJ2-1 TRBV6-4 TRBD1 few CASSDYAGQGNNEQFF TGTGCCAGCAGTGACTATGCGGGACAGGGAAACAATGAGCAGTTCTTC
TRBJ2-1 TRBV7-6 . . CASGVNYEQFF TGTGCCAGCGGAGTAAACTATGAGCAGTTCTTC
TRBJ1-5 TRBV5-1 TRBD1 few CASSLIPGQGNQPQHF TGCGCCAGCAGCCTAATACCGGGACAGGGCAATCAGCCCCAGCATTTT
TRBJ1-1 TRBV2 . few CASTRDMNTEAFF TGTGCCAGCACACGGGACATGAACACTGAAGCTTTCTTT
TRBJ2-3 TRBV5-1 TRBD1 . CASSSSDRAPTDTQYF TGCGCCAGCAGCTCGTCGGACAGGGCGCCCACAGATACGCAGTATTTT
TRBJ2-3 TRBV4-3 TRBD2 few CASSQDLENSGVYTDTQYF TGCGCCAGCAGCCAAGATCTCGAAAATAGCGGGGTTTATACAGATACGCAGTATTTT
TRBJ2-1 TRBV30 . . CAWSETKGVSYNEQFF TGTGCCTGGAGTGAAACGAAGGGGGTTTCCTACAATGAGCAGTTCTTC